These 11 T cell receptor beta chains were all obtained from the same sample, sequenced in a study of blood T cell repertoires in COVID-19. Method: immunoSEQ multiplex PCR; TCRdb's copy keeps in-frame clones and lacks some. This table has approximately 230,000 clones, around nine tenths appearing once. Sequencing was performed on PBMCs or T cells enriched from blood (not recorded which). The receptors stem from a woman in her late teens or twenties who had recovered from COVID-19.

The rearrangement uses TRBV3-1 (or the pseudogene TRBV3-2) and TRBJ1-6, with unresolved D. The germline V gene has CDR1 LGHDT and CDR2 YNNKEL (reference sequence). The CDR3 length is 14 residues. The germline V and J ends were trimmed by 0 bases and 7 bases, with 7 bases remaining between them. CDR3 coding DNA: TGTGCCAGCAGCCAAGAAACGGGGAATTCACCCCTCCACTTT. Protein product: CASSQETGNSPLHF.

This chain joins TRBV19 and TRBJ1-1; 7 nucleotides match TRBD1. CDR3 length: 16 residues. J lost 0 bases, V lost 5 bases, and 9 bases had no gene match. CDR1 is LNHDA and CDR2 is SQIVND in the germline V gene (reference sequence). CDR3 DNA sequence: TGTGCCAGTAGTGTTACTAAGGGGGCCGTGAACACTGAAGCTTTCTTT. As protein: CASSVTKGAVNTEAFF.

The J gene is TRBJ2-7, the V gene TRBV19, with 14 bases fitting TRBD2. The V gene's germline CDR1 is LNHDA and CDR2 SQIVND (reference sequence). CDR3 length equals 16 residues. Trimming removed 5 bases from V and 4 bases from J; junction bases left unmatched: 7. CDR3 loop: CASSPFRLAGGYEQYF. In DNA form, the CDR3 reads TGTGCCAGTAGTCCTTTCCGACTAGCGGGGGGGTACGAGCAGTACTTC.

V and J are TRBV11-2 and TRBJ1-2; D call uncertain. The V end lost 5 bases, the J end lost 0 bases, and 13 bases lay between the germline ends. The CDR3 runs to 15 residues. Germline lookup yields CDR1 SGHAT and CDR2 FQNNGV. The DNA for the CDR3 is TGTGCCAGCAGCCGACTTCGGGGAACTAACTATGGCTACACCTTC. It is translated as CASSRLRGTNYGYTF.

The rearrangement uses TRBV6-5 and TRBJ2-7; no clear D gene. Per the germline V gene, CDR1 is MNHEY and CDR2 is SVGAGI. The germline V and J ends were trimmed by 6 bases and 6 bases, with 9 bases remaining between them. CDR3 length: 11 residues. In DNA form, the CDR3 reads TGTGCCAGCAGCCGACTGGGCGAGCAGTACTTC. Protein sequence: CASSRLGEQYF.

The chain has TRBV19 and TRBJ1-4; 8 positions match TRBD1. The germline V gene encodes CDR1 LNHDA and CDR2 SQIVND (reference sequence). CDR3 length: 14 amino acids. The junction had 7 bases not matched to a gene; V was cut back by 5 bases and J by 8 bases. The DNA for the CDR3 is TGTGCCAGTAGTTTGGGACAGGTCCGGGAAAAACTGTTTTTT. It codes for CASSLGQVREKLFF.

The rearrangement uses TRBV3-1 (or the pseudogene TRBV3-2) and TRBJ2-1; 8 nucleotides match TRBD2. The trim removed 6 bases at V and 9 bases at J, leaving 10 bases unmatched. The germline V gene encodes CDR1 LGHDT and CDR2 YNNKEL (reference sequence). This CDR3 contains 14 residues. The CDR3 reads CASRVTGGAGEQFF. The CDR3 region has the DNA TGTGCCAGCAGGGTAACCGGGGGGGCCGGTGAGCAGTTCTTC.

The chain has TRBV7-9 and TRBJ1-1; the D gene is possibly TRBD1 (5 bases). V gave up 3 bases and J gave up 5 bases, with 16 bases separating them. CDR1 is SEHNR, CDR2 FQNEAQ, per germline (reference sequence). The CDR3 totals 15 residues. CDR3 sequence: CASSFYGTRETEAFF. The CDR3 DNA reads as TGTGCCAGCAGCTTCTACGGGACTCGAGAGACTGAAGCTTTCTTT.

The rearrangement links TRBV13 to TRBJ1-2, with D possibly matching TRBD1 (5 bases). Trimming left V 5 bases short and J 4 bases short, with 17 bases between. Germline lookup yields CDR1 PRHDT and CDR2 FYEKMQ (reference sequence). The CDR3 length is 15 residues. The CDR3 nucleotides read TGTGCCAGCAGCCCCCGCTGGCGGGGCGTCTATGGCTACACCTTC. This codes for CASSPRWRGVYGYTF.

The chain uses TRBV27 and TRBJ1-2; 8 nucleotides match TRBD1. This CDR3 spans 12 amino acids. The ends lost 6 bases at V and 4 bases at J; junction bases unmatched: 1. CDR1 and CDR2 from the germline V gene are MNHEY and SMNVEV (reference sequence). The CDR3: CASSGQGYGYTF. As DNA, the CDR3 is TGTGCCAGCAGCGGACAGGGCTATGGCTACACCTTC.

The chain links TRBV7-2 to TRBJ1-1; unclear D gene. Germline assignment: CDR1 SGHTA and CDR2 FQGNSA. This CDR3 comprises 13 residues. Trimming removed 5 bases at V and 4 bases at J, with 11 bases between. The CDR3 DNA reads TGTGCCAGCAGCCCCCCTGGGAGCACTGAAGCTTTCTTT. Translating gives CASSPPGSTEAFF.